This is a list of T cell receptor beta chains from one sample in a study of blood T cell repertoires in COVID-19. Generated by immunoSEQ multiplex PCR, the TCRdb table keeps only in-frame clones and is missing some. The table includes about 130,000 clones, about 76% detected once. What was sequenced was peripheral blood. The receptors come from a woman aged 60 to 75 with active or convalescent COVID-19. Both conserved end residues are part of each CDR3. The D gene is left open where the match is weak. Clone size is not always given. Where it is, it says once, few, many or a class for expanded clones.

cdr3_length j_call v_call clone_size d_call cdr3_aa cdr3_nt
13 TRBJ1-6 TRBV28 NA NA CANQKTGISPLHF TGTGCCAATCAAAAGACAGGCATTTCACCCCTCCACTTT
16 TRBJ1-1 TRBV5-1 few TRBD1 CASSFASTGLNTEAFF TGCGCCAGCAGCTTCGCTTCGACAGGGCTGAACACTGAAGCTTTCTTT
12 TRBJ1-5 TRBV5-8 NA NA CASSWRDQPQHF TGTGCCAGCAGCTGGCGGGACCAGCCCCAGCATTTT
14 TRBJ2-7 TRBV5-4 once TRBD2 CASSFSGGGYEQYF TGTGCCAGCAGCTTCAGCGGGGGGGGATACGAGCAGTACTTC
15 TRBJ2-3 TRBV9 NA TRBD2 CASSASGRGADTQYF TGTGCCAGCAGCGCTAGCGGGAGAGGGGCAGATACGCAGTATTTT
15 TRBJ1-4 TRBV19 NA NA CATSDRAATNEKLFF TGTGCCACCTCGGACAGAGCTGCAACTAATGAAAAACTGTTTTTT
17 TRBJ2-3 TRBV29-1 NA TRBD2 CSVEDHLAGVSTDTQYF TGCAGCGTTGAAGATCACTTAGCGGGCGTGAGCACAGATACGCAGTATTTT
16 TRBJ1-2 TRBV4-3 NA TRBD1 CASSQNWDRGQYGYTF TGCGCCAGCAGCCAGAACTGGGACAGGGGGCAGTATGGCTACACCTTC
16 TRBJ1-6 TRBV5-5 NA TRBD1 CASSWGQGQGNSPLHF TGTGCCAGCAGCTGGGGACAGGGGCAAGGTAATTCACCCCTCCACTTT
12 TRBJ1-2 TRBV24-1 NA NA CATSETGYGYTF TGTGCCACCAGTGAAACAGGGTATGGCTACACCTTC
15 TRBJ1-5 TRBV19 NA TRBD1 CASSMGTESYQPQHF TGTGCCAGTAGTATGGGGACAGAATCCTATCAGCCCCAGCATTTT
15 TRBJ2-3 TRBV29-1 NA NA CSAVNKQGGTDTQYF TGCAGCGCAGTAAATAAACAGGGTGGCACAGATACGCAGTATTTT
12 TRBJ1-1 TRBV6-1 NA TRBD1 CASSDRAGGAFF TGTGCCAGCAGTGACCGGGCAGGGGGAGCTTTCTTT
14 TRBJ1-3 TRBV6-5 NA NA CASSPQNSGNTIYF TGTGCCAGCAGTCCACAGAACTCTGGAAACACCATATATTTT
14 TRBJ1-5 TRBV19 once NA CASSIDYSNQPQHF TGTGCCAGTAGTATAGACTATAGCAATCAGCCCCAGCATTTT
16 TRBJ2-3 TRBV5-1 once TRBD1 CASSASRGRLTDTQYF TGCGCCAGCAGCGCCTCCAGGGGGCGGTTAACAGATACGCAGTATTTT
16 TRBJ2-5 TRBV28 NA NA CASSSNLQGFVETQYF TGTGCCAGCAGTTCAAACTTACAGGGATTCGTAGAGACCCAGTACTTC
11 TRBJ1-1 TRBV6-5 NA NA CASRQDGEAFF TGTGCCAGCAGACAGGACGGTGAAGCTTTCTTT
15 TRBJ2-2 TRBV30 NA TRBD1 CAWRRDRGNTGELFF TGTGCCTGGAGGAGAGACAGGGGGAACACCGGGGAGCTGTTTTTT
13 TRBJ2-6 TRBV5-1 NA NA CASSEVGANVLTF TGCGCCAGCAGCGAGGTCGGGGCCAACGTCCTGACTTTC
17 TRBJ2-3 TRBV5-1 NA TRBD2 CASSLALTSGFTDTQYF TGCGCCAGCAGCTTGGCCCTTACTAGCGGATTCACAGATACGCAGTATTTT
15 TRBJ2-2 TRBV7-8 NA NA CASILGGQGTGELFF TGTGCCAGCATCTTAGGGGGGCAAGGGACCGGGGAGCTGTTTTTT
14 TRBJ1-5 TRBV30 NA NA CAWSPGGGGQPQHF TGTGCCTGGAGTCCGGGGGGGGGAGGTCAGCCCCAGCATTTT
15 TRBJ1-5 TRBV15 few NA CATSRDSGGVQPQHF TGTGCCACCAGCAGAGATAGTGGAGGGGTCCAGCCCCAGCATTTT
13 TRBJ1-6 TRBV6-4 once NA CASKSGINSPLHF TGTGCCAGCAAGTCAGGGATCAATTCACCCCTCCACTTT
12 TRBJ1-1 TRBV2 NA NA CASDFRNTEAFF TGTGCCAGTGATTTCAGGAACACTGAAGCTTTCTTT
11 TRBJ1-1 TRBV29-1 NA NA CSVAMNTEAFF TGCAGCGTGGCAATGAACACTGAAGCTTTCTTT
15 TRBJ1-1 TRBV5-1 NA NA CASSLALNMNTEAFF TGCGCCAGCAGCTTGGCCTTGAACATGAACACTGAAGCTTTCTTT
14 TRBJ1-1 TRBV4-1 NA TRBD1 CASHPGGARTEAFF TGCGCCAGCCATCCAGGGGGCGCGCGCACTGAAGCTTTCTTT
15 TRBJ1-2 TRBV19 NA NA CASEDLLGGNYGYTF TGTGCCAGTGAGGACCTTTTGGGCGGGAACTATGGCTACACCTTC
16 TRBJ2-3 TRBV3-1/TRBV3-2 few TRBD2 CASSLLGRARTDTQYF TGTGCCAGCAGCCTCCTCGGGAGGGCCAGGACAGATACGCAGTATTTT
17 TRBJ2-3 TRBV19 NA NA CASSFSESRVGTDTQYF TGTGCCAGTAGTTTTTCTGAGAGCCGCGTAGGCACAGATACGCAGTATTTT
13 TRBJ2-3 TRBV5-6 NA NA CASSLVGADTQYF TGTGCCAGCAGTCTGGTCGGGGCAGATACGCAGTATTTT
17 TRBJ2-3 TRBV7-3 NA NA CASSLTLSGGHTDTQYF TGTGCCAGCAGCTTAACTCTCTCCGGCGGGCACACAGATACGCAGTATTTT
12 TRBJ2-4 TRBV12-5 once NA CASGDSKNIQYF TGTGCTAGTGGTGACAGTAAAAACATTCAGTACTTC
14 TRBJ2-7 TRBV2 NA NA CASSGLESSYEQYF TGTGCCAGCAGTGGACTAGAAAGCTCCTACGAGCAGTACTTC
15 TRBJ2-3 TRBV7-9 NA NA CASSSGGISTDTQYF TGTGCCAGCAGCTCTGGGGGGATTAGCACAGATACGCAGTATTTT
17 TRBJ1-5 TRBV3-1/TRBV3-2 NA TRBD1 CASSQDPGQGCNQPQHF TGTGCCAGCAGCCAAGATCCGGGACAGGGGTGCAATCAGCCCCAGCATTTT
14 TRBJ1-1 TRBV27 NA TRBD1 CASSLRGQRNEAFF TGTGCCAGCAGTTTAAGGGGACAGCGCAATGAAGCTTTCTTT